The clone carrying this T cell receptor beta chain was counted at least ten times. The antigen is unknown. The V and J ends lost 3 bases and 5 bases, in that order; junction bases with no gene match: 3. The CDR3 length is 15 residues. TCRdb used MiXCR to reprocess the multiplex PCR reads, holding one entry per CDR3 protein. Of 270,000 or so distinct CDR3 sequences in the sample, 30% were seen once. The sample belongs to a study of breast tumors, draining lymph nodes, adjacent tissues. Study outcomes and limitations: Data fit most tumor T cells coming from lymph node, expanding in tumor.

Axillary draining lymph nodes of breast cancer patients supplied the node samples. The chain has TRBV12-3 or TRBV12-4 and TRBJ2-5, with 13 positions matching TRBD2. This TCR was sampled from a female donor with breast cancer. Some clones in this sample may be carry-over from other donors' samples. Sequenced material: axillary lymph node tissue. CDR3 amino acids: CASSLGTSGAETQYF. CDR3 DNA: TGTGCCAGCAGTTTGGGGACTAGCGGGGCCGAGACCCAGTACTTC.